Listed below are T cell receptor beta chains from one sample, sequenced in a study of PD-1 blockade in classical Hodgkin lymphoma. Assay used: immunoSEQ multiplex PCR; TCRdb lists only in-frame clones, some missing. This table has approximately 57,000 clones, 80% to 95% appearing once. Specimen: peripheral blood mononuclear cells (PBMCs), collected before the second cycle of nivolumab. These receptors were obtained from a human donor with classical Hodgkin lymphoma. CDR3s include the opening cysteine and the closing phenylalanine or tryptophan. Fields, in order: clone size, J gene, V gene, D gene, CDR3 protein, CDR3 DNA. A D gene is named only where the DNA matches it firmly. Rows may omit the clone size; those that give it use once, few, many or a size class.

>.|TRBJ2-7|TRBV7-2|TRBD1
CASTPGTGPYEQYF
TGTGCCAGCACCCCAGGGACAGGGCCCTACGAGCAGTACTTC
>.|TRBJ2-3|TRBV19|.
CASSIAGGTYTDTQYF
TGTGCCAGTAGTATAGCAGGCGGGACCTACACAGATACGCAGTATTTT
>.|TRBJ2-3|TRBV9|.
CASSVDGPGDTQYF
TGTGCCAGCAGCGTAGACGGCCCTGGAGATACGCAGTATTTT
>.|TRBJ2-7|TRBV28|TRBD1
CASSSAVQGAYEQYF
TGTGCCAGCAGTTCGGCTGTACAGGGGGCCTACGAGCAGTACTTC
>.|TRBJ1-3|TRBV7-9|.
CASSLVPPSGNTIYF
TGTGCCAGCAGCTTAGTCCCACCCTCTGGAAACACCATATATTTT
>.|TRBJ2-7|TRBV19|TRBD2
CAARLAPAPNYEQYF
TGTGCCGCCAGACTAGCGCCAGCACCGAACTACGAGCAGTACTTC
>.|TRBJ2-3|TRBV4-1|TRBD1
CASSQDRGPVTRDTQYF
TGCGCCAGCAGCCAAGATAGGGGGCCCGTAACGAGAGATACGCAGTATTTT
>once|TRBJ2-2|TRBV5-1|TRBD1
CASRGQGYGRNTGELFF
TGCGCCAGCAGGGGACAGGGATACGGCAGGAACACCGGGGAGCTGTTTTTT
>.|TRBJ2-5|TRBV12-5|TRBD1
CASGTGQGQATQYF
TGTGCTAGTGGTACGGGACAGGGACAGGCGACCCAGTACTTC
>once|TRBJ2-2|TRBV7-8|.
CASSFPGAGTGELFF
TGTGCCAGCAGCTTCCCGGGGGCTGGCACCGGGGAGCTGTTTTTT
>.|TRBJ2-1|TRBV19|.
CASSILTAYNEQFF
TGTGCCAGTAGTATCTTGACAGCATACAATGAGCAGTTCTTC
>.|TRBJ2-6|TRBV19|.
CASSIRGAVSGANVLTF
TGTGCCAGTAGTATCCGGGGGGCGGTTTCTGGGGCCAACGTCCTGACTTTC
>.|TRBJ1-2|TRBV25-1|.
CASSGPGVHYGYTF
TGTGCCAGCAGTGGCCCAGGGGTGCACTATGGCTACACCTTC
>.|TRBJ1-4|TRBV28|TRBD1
CASTSQGYNEKLFF
TGTGCCAGCACCTCACAGGGGTATAATGAAAAACTGTTTTTT
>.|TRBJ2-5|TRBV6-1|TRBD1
CASSWDREETQYF
TGTGCCAGTTCCTGGGACAGGGAAGAGACCCAGTACTTC
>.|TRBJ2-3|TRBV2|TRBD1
CATQGANTDTQYF
TGTGCCACACAGGGGGCCAACACAGATACGCAGTATTTT
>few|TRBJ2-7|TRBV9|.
CASSAERASPSYEQYF
TGTGCCAGCAGCGCCGAGCGAGCGTCCCCTTCCTACGAGCAGTACTTC
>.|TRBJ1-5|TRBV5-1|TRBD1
CASRAGTDNQPQHF
TGCGCCAGCAGGGCCGGGACAGACAATCAGCCCCAGCATTTT
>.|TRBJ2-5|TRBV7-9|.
CASTLGGAGPQETQYF
TGTGCCAGCACCTTAGGAGGGGCAGGGCCCCAAGAGACCCAGTACTTC
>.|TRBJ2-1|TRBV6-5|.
CASGVAVGNEQFF
TGTGCCAGCGGGGTGGCTGTCGGCAATGAGCAGTTCTTC
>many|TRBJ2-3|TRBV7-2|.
CASSLRQGFTDTQYF
TGTGCCAGCAGCCTCAGGCAGGGTTTCACAGATACGCAGTATTTT
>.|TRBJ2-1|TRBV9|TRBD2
CASSATAQKASGIPIYNEQFF
TGTGCCAGCAGCGCCACGGCCCAGAAGGCTAGCGGGATTCCAATCTACAATGAGCAGTTCTTC
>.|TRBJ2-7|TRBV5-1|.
CASSYGPGEGEQYF
TGCGCCAGCAGCTACGGGCCGGGAGAGGGAGAGCAGTACTTC
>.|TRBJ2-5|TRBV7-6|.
CASSLGTLGLGETQYF
TGTGCCAGCAGCTTAGGGACATTAGGGCTCGGTGAGACCCAGTACTTC
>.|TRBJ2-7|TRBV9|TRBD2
CASSGTSIYEQYF
TGTGCCAGCTCCGGGACTAGCATATACGAGCAGTACTTC
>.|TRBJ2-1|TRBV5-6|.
CASSLRQWNEQFF
TGTGCCAGCAGCTTGCGGCAGTGGAATGAGCAGTTCTTC
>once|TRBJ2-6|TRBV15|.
CATSRDQNRWIRANVLTF
TGTGCCACCAGCAGAGATCAAAACAGGTGGATAAGGGCCAACGTCCTGACTTTC
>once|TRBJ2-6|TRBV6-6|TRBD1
CASRQTGYSGANVLTF
TGTGCCAGCAGGCAGACAGGGTATTCTGGGGCCAACGTCCTGACTTTC
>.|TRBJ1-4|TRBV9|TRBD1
CASSIWDRSEKLFF
TGTGCCAGCAGCATCTGGGACAGGAGTGAAAAACTGTTTTTT
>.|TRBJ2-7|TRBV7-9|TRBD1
CATGTGIHEQYF
TGTGCCACCGGGACAGGGATCCACGAGCAGTACTTC
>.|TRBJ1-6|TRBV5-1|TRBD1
CASSLGSGTGYNSPLHF
TGCGCCAGCAGCTTGGGCTCCGGGACAGGGTATAATTCACCCCTCCACTTT
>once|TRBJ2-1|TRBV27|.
CASSGGVGPYNEQFF
TGTGCCAGCAGCGGAGGGGTGGGCCCCTACAATGAGCAGTTCTTC
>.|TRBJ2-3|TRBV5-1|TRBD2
CASSLAGSGRTPSTDTQYF
TGCGCCAGCAGCTTGGCCGGTAGCGGGAGAACCCCTAGCACAGATACGCAGTATTTT
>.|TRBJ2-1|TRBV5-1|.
CASSLGQYNEQFF
TGCGCCAGCAGCTTGGGTCAGTACAATGAGCAGTTCTTC
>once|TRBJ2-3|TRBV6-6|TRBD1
CASKPGTGPSDTQYF
TGTGCCAGCAAACCCGGGACAGGGCCCTCTGATACGCAGTATTTT
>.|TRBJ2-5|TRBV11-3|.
CASSNGETQYF
TGTGCCAGCAGCAACGGGGAGACCCAGTACTTC
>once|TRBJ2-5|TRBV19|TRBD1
CASSPTGAETQYF
TGTGCCAGTAGTCCAACAGGGGCCGAGACCCAGTACTTC
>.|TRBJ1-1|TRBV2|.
CASIDPANRVFHSEAFF
TGTGCCAGCATTGATCCGGCGAACAGGGTTTTCCACTCTGAAGCTTTCTTT
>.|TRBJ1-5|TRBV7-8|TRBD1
CASSLRDRGLGQPQHF
TGTGCCAGCAGCTTACGCGACAGGGGATTGGGTCAGCCCCAGCATTTT
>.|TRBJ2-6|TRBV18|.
CASSRGAATSGANVLTF
TGTGCCAGCTCACGAGGGGCCGCGACCTCTGGGGCCAACGTCCTGACTTTC
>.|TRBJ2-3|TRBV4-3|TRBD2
CASSQDSSGITDTQYF
TGCGCCAGCAGCCAAGATTCTAGCGGGATCACAGATACGCAGTATTTT
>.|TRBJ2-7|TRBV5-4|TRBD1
CASSWMPGTGGGYEQYF
TGTGCCAGCAGCTGGATGCCCGGGACAGGGGGCGGCTACGAGCAGTACTTC
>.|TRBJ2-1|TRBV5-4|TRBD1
CASSLVAGTDNEQFF
TGTGCCAGCAGCTTGGTTGCCGGGACAGACAATGAGCAGTTCTTC
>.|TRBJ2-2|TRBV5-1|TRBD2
CATRLAGGNTGELFF
TGCGCCACGCGACTAGCGGGGGGGAACACCGGGGAGCTGTTTTTT
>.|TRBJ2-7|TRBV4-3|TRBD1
CASSQAHRGLYEQYF
TGCGCCAGCAGCCAAGCTCACAGGGGGCTCTACGAGCAGTACTTC